This TCR beta chain is drawn from a study of OX40 agonist ivuxolimab in advanced cancers. The wider study: The study treated patients with ivuxolimab, an agonistic anti-OX40 (CD134) antibody.

Remarks on this clone: The antigen is not known.

Repertoires were generated with immunoSEQ multiplex PCR, while TCRdb's copy carries only in-frame clones and drops some. The sample has over 100,000 clones; about 92% are singletons. Study observations and caveats: In a subset of nonresponders, normalized T-cell clonal expansion was also low. Fewer expanded clones were found on average in CD4+ than in CD8+ T cells.

The CDR3 covers 16 residues. Looked up from germline, CDR1 is SGHNT and CDR2 is YYREEE (reference sequence). V was clipped by 0 bases and J by 8 bases, with 17 bases between them. Patients with a history of autoimmune disease or on systemic immunosuppression were excluded. The clonotype comes from an adult with an advanced solid tumor such as melanoma, head and neck, liver or kidney cancer. Sequenced material: CD4+ or CD8+ T cells sorted from blood, taken in a trial of the OX40 agonist ivuxolimab. The chain joins TRBV5-4 to TRBJ1-4; a possible D gene is TRBD1 (6 bases). The CDR3 sequence: CASSLGQGPNTEKLFF. The CDR3 bases are TGTGCCAGCAGCTTGGGGCAGGGGCCCAATACGGAAAAACTGTTTTTT.